This T cell receptor beta chain was identified during a study of blood T cell repertoires in COVID-19. Some clones are missing from TCRdb's copy, which holds only in-frame ones; the method was immunoSEQ multiplex PCR. The sample yields approximately 140,000 clones, approximately 86% seen once. The CDR3 has 15 residues. V shed 5 bases and J shed 0 bases, with 9 bases lying between them. CDR1 is SGHRS and CDR2 is YFSETQ in the germline V gene. Source material: PBMCs or T cells enriched from blood (not recorded which). This TCR was sampled from a woman between 45 and 60 years old who had recovered from COVID-19. This rearrangement joins TRBV5-1 to TRBJ2-6; D might be TRBD1 (6 bases). CDR3 nucleotides: TGCGCCAGCAGATCACAGGGCTCTGGGGCCAACGTCCTGACTTTC. Protein product: CASRSQGSGANVLTF.